This T cell receptor beta chain was sequenced during a study of T-cell reconstitution after alpha-beta-depleted transplantation in children. CDR1 is SQVTM and CDR2 is ANQGSEA in the germline V gene. Trimming took off 5 bases at V and 6 bases at J, with 13 bases between the two ends. The CDR3 is made up of 13 amino acids. For TCRbeta, the library was prepared with unique molecular identifiers. TCRdb redid the calling of the PCR reads with MiXCR, one entry per CDR3 protein. The table records approximately 350,000 distinct CDR3 sequences, 10% to 15% of them present only once. This sample comprised PBMCs, obtained from the stem cell graft. This receptor was obtained from a human donor who donated a stem cell graft to a child with Fanconi anemia. The chain couples TRBV29-1 to TRBJ2-2; D might be TRBD1 (5 bases). The DNA of the CDR3 is TGCAGCGTTTCAGGGATCGCGGCCGGGGAGCTGTTTTTT. Protein product: CSVSGIAAGELFF.